This record covers a single T cell receptor beta chain. Its antigen is unknown. No base qualities exist here, and no much larger clone lies one base off it. Within the sample, other DNA sequences also encode this same CDR3. These data originate in a study of shared clonotypes between healthy human individuals (dated by TCRdb to the early 2020s). About the study as a whole: The cohort comprised a couple of women and three men aged 18 to 49 years. For each donor, CD4 naive and CD4 memory were each run on three plates, CD8 naive on two plates, and CD8 memory on one plate. To estimate repertoire size and how much clonotype sharing occurs between individuals, the study deeply sequenced the blood TCR repertoires of five or six healthy adults. To increase sequencing depth and limit assay-specific biases, different laboratories used diverse techniques to prepare libraries and sequence TCR repertoires. Per donor, leukapheresis produced somewhere between about 0.85 and 8.9 billion PBMCs. General study outcomes and caveats: Sampling was restricted to blood, and TCR repertoires in tissues likely differ from the TCR repertoires found in blood. About 5% of naive CD4, around 4% of naive CD8, about 2.5% of memory CD4, and 0.35% to 0.4% of memory CD8 clonotypes were shared across several donors. Estimated clonotype richness was generally larger for naive than for memory subsets. Rarefaction of sorted-subset datasets indicated incomplete sequencing despite the large sequencing depth. Based on pairwise subsampling, the degree of clonotype sharing among donors was expected to be affected by sequencing depth. Because the study included only a small number of donors, the genetic and exposure-history diversity represented was limited. Higher generation probabilities were observed for clonotypes shared by all four sorted-subset donors than for non-shared clonotypes.

Clipping removes 3 bases from V and 5 bases from J, with 4 as the unmatched junction base count. The CDR3 sequence holds 16 residues, the cysteine and phenylalanine included. Only the CDR3 DNA is retained, 48 bases long and in frame from the first base. Based on the germline V gene, the CDR1 and CDR2 sequences are MGHRA and YSYEKL. Using the deep immunoSEQ assay, multiplex PCR amplified TCR CDR3 regions from genomic DNA. Genomic DNA extracted from each cell subset was distributed evenly over all wells of several immunoSEQ 96-well plates, and each plate served as one replicate. For sorted subsets, 200 to 250 ng of genomic DNA, equivalent to roughly 30,000 T cell genomes, went into each replicate PCR. Purified libraries were measured with a Qubit 3.0 fluorometer, size-checked on a Bioanalyzer 2100, and measured again with the KAPA Library Quantification kit. Each immunoSEQ 96-well plate was sequenced on its own single-read 150-cycle Illumina NextSeq 550 flow cell. The authors' analysis ran thus. Because the immunoSEQ output held only junctional sequences and lacked quality scores, the filtering could not match the filtering applied to full-length reads. To assign V/J genes and CDR3, sequences were annotated against IMGT germline references using PyIR, a Python wrapper for IgBLAST v1.9. Reads with weak V/J assignments (E-value above 1e-6), missing CDR3, stop codons, out-of-frame junctions, or ambiguous translated residues were removed. V3J clonotypes were defined as sequences sharing the same inferred V gene, J gene, and CDR3 amino acid sequence. Percentage overlap between repertoires was calculated by dividing the number of shared unique clonotypes by the size of the smaller repertoire. RTK rarefaction, the Chao1 estimator, and Recon v2.1 estimates of unobserved clonotypes were used to assess repertoire richness. For all TCRbeta clonotypes obtained by the gDNA method from four donors, generation probabilities were computed with OLGA. TCRdb mirrors the immuneACCESS table, restricted to in-frame sequences. Some clones are absent from its copies; in checked studies, under half trace to an unresolved V gene, and the reason for the others is unknown. The DNA gave D and trimming, while V, J and clone size come from that table. For this sample the table gives some 2,500,000 clones, of which roughly 92% were detected only once. The ten largest clones add up to approximately 0.39% of the sample.

Donors were healthy HIV-negative adults with no recently reported acute infections or vaccinations. Only Caucasian adults living in Nashville, Tennessee, USA were represented among the donors. Magnetic negative selection was used to enrich CD4+ T cells, after which naive cells were positively selected on CD45RA and the negative fraction became the memory subset. Blood was collected by leukapheresis, and PBMCs were isolated by Ficoll-Histopaque density gradient centrifugation and then cryopreserved in liquid nitrogen vapor phase. Analytical flow cytometry was used to check the purity and quantity of every magnetically sorted T cell population. Each sorted fraction had its genomic DNA isolated and then quantified by UV absorbance on a Nanodrop 2000c.

The receptor comes from a man aged 18-30 years in good health. Some clones in this sample may be carry-over from other donors' samples. This chain is built from TRBV4-1 and TRBJ2-1; TRBD2 aligns with 13 central bases. Sequenced: naive CD4+ T cells from PBMCs. The sample's cell subset or site label, in plain terms: CD45RA+ positively selected. The CDR3 protein: CASSQHGLAGDNEQFF. The nucleotide sequence reads as follows: TGCGCCAGCAGCCAGCATGGACTAGCGGGAGACAATGAGCAGTTCTTC.